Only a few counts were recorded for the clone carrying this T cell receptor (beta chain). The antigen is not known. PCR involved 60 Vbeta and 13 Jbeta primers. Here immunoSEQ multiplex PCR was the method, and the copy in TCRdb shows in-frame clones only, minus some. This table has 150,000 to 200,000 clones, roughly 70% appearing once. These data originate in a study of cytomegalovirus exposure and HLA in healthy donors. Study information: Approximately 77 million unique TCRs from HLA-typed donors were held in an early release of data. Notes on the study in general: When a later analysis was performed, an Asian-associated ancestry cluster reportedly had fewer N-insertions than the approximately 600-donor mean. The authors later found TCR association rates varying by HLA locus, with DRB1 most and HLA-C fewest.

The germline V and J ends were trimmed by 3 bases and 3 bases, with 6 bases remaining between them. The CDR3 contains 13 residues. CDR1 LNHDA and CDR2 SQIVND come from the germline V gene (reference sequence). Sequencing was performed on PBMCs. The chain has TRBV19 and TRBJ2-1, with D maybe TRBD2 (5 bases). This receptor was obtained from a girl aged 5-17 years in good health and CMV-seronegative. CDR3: CASSIRGYNEQFF. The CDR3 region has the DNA TGTGCCAGTAGTATTCGGGGCTACAATGAGCAGTTCTTC.